One sample yielded the 23 T cell receptor beta chains listed below, sequenced in a study of T cell responses to AZD1222 COVID-19 vaccine. The repertoire was sequenced with immunoSEQ multiplex PCR; TCRdb's copy has only in-frame clones and lacks some. The table includes approximately 150,000 clones, roughly 92% detected once. Sequences were derived from peripheral blood, sampled on day 0 of AZD1222 vaccination. Receptor source: an adult in good health.

The chain is built from TRBV5-1 and TRBJ2-5; 10 nucleotides agree with TRBD1. The V segment lost 4 bases and the J segment 1 base; nucleotides outside the gene matches: 4. The germline V gene encodes CDR1 SGHRS and CDR2 YFSETQ. CDR3 length: 15 amino acids. This chain's CDR3 is CASSAGQGSQETQYF. CDR3 bases: TGCGCCAGCAGCGCGGGACAGGGGAGCCAAGAGACCCAGTACTTC. Filled out from reference TRBV5-1 and TRBJ2-5, the complete variable domain reads KAGVTQTPRYLIKTRGQQVTLSCSPISGHRSVSWYQQTPGQGLQFLFEYFSETQRNKGNFPGRFSGRQFSNSRSEMNVSTLELGDSALYLCASSAGQGSQETQYFGPGTRLLVL.

This chain connects TRBV4-1 to TRBJ2-4; 12 bases are shared with TRBD1. This CDR3 region has 20 residues. Unmatched junction bases numbered 21, after V lost 4 bases and J lost 8 bases. CDR1 is MGHRA and CDR2 is YSYEKL in the germline V gene. CDR3 sequence: CASSLGTGGPPPLYWDIQYF. The DNA for the CDR3 is TGCGCCAGCAGCCTTGGGACAGGGGGCCCTCCTCCCTTATATTGGGACATTCAGTACTTC.

This chain joins TRBV10-2 and TRBJ2-2, with a tentative D call TRBD2 (5 bases). V lost 6 bases to trimming and J lost 4 bases, with 18 bases between them. The CDR3 length is 16 residues. Germline V gene data show CDR1 as WSHSY and CDR2 as SAAADI. The CDR3 here is CASRPPQKAGTGELFF. CDR3 nucleotides: TGCGCCAGCAGACCGCCCCAAAAGGCGGGCACCGGGGAGCTGTTTTTT.

The chain has TRBV2 and TRBJ1-5; D unclear. Germline-derived CDR1 and CDR2 are SNHLY and FYNNEI. Trimming removed 3 bases at V and 9 bases at J, with 9 bases between. The CDR3 covers 12 residues. CDR3 residues: CASSDRWGPQHF. The CDR3 DNA sequence: TGTGCCAGCAGTGATCGCTGGGGGCCCCAGCATTTT. Filled out from reference TRBV2 and TRBJ1-5, the complete variable domain reads EPEVTQTPSHQVTQMGQEVILRCVPISNHLYFYWYRQILGQKVEFLVSFYNNEISEKSEIFDDQFSVERPDGSNFTLKIRSTKLEDSAMYFCASSDRWGPQHFGDGTRLSIL.

This sequence joins TRBV29-1 and TRBJ1-1; D gene uncertain. Germline CDR1 SQVTM, CDR2 ANQGSEA. V lost 8 bases to trimming and J lost 8 bases, with 18 bases between them. This CDR3 comprises 12 residues. The CDR3 is CSYLKMGREAFF. The CDR3 DNA sequence: TGCAGCTACTTGAAGATGGGCAGAGAAGCTTTCTTT.

This rearrangement joins TRBV7-9 to TRBJ1-3; weak D call: TRBD1 (6 bases). Germline-derived CDR1 and CDR2 are SEHNR and FQNEAQ (reference sequence). This CDR3 is 15 amino acids long. V gave up 6 bases and J gave up 0 bases, with 12 bases separating them. The CDR3 sequence is CASRPDRFSGNTIYF. In DNA form, the CDR3 reads TGTGCCAGCAGACCCGACAGGTTCTCTGGAAACACCATATATTTT.

The chain uses TRBV18 and TRBJ2-2; a weak D match, TRBD1 (5 bases). CDR1 is KGHSH and CDR2 is LQKENI in the germline V gene. The CDR3 length is 17 residues. Trimming cost V 2 bases and J 3 bases, with 16 bases left between them. The chain's CDR3 is CASSPSRAGMDTGELFF. CDR3 sequence (DNA): TGTGCCAGCTCACCATCCCGGGCAGGGATGGACACCGGGGAGCTGTTTTTT.

V usage is TRBV28 and J usage is TRBJ2-7, with TRBD2 matching over 7 bases. CDR1 and CDR2 from the germline V gene are MDHEN and SYDVKM. The CDR3 extends over 15 amino acids. V shed 1 base, J shed 3 bases, and the junction held 6 bases outside the gene matches. In DNA, the CDR3 is TGTGCCAGCAGTTTATTAGGACGGGGGGACTACGAGCAGTACTTC. The encoded protein is CASSLLGRGDYEQYF.

This clone has a handful of counts. The chain has TRBV4-1 and TRBJ1-1; no firm D call. Looked up from germline, CDR1 is MGHRA and CDR2 is YSYEKL. Trimming left V 1 base short and J 2 bases short, with 17 bases between. The CDR3 has 17 amino acids. The CDR3, as DNA: TGCGCCAGCAGCCAAGTAGATATGGGGATACTAAACACTGAAGCTTTCTTT. Encoded protein: CASSQVDMGILNTEAFF.

This rearrangement joins TRBV28 to TRBJ2-3; D possibly corresponds to TRBD2 (5 bases). CDR3 length: 16 amino acids. The V end was cut by 3 bases, the J end by 4 bases, with 17 bases between. Germline V gene data show CDR1 as MDHEN and CDR2 as SYDVKM. This CDR3 is CASSFWRTVGADTQYF. CDR3 sequence (DNA): TGTGCCAGCAGTTTTTGGCGGACTGTTGGGGCAGATACGCAGTATTTT.

This chain joins TRBV18 and TRBJ2-5, with 14 nucleotides matching TRBD2. This CDR3 is 16 amino acids long. V dropped 3 bases and J dropped 7; count of bases not matched to a gene: 7. Germline V gene lookup returns CDR1 KGHSH and CDR2 LQKENI. For the CDR3, the DNA is TGTGCCAGCTCACCTCGGGGACTAGCGGGAGAGGGGACCCAGTACTTC. Its protein is CASSPRGLAGEGTQYF. Supplemented by reference TRBV18 and TRBJ2-5, the full variable domain reads NAGVMQNPRHLVRRRGQEARLRCSPMKGHSHVYWYRQLPEEGLKFMVYLQKENIIDESGMPKERFSAEFPKEGPSILRIQQVVRGDSAAYFCASSPRGLAGEGTQYFGPGTRLLVL.

The chain joins TRBV1 to TRBJ2-3; the DNA was not compared with TRBD2, the D call given in the table. TRBV1 is an annotated pseudogene. The CDR3 extends over 15 amino acids. Here the CDR3 DNA reads TGCACCAGCAGCCATAGCGGGAGCAGGACAGATACGCAGTATTTT. This codes for CTSSHSGSRTDTQYF.

The rearrangement joins TRBV19 to TRBJ1-3; 9 bases agree with TRBD1. J lost 1 base, V lost 8 bases, and 12 bases had no gene match. This CDR3 contains 17 residues. CDR1 LNHDA and CDR2 SQIVND come from the germline V gene (reference sequence). The CDR3 DNA is TGTGCCAGTGGGCGGACAGGGGACACATTTTCTGGAAACACCATATATTTT. It translates to CASGRTGDTFSGNTIYF.

This rearrangement joins TRBV10-3 to TRBJ2-7; D perhaps matches TRBD2 (6 bases). The CDR3 runs to 14 residues. In germline, CDR1 is ENHRY, CDR2 SYGVKD. The V gene lost 6 bases and the J gene lost 6 bases, with 18 bases spanning the gap. The DNA for the CDR3 is TGTGCCATCAGGGGGGACTTAGGAAAGCGCGAGCAGTACTTC. Encoded protein: CAIRGDLGKREQYF.

CDR3 residues: CASSPTGVGGTEAFF. CDR3 DNA sequence: TGTGCCAGCAGCCCTACGGGGGTAGGCGGCACTGAAGCTTTCTTT. V is TRBV5-6 and J is TRBJ1-1; a possible D gene is TRBD1 (5 bases). The length of the CDR3 is 15 residues. Trimming took 4 bases from V and 4 from J, leaving 17 bases between them. The germline V gene has CDR1 SGHDT and CDR2 YYEEEE.

V and J are TRBV19 and TRBJ1-3; D is ambiguous. CDR3 length equals 11 residues. Germline values: CDR1 LNHDA, CDR2 SQIVND (reference sequence). The DNA of the CDR3 is TGTGGCAGCGCGACTGGAAACACCATATATTTT. It yields the protein CGSATGNTIYF.

The chain has TRBV28 and TRBJ2-7; TRBD2 might be the D (7 bases). CDR3 size: 15 residues. Per the germline V gene, CDR1 is MDHEN and CDR2 is SYDVKM. V was cut by 7 bases and J by 0 bases, with 16 bases left in between. The CDR3 DNA follows: TGTGCCAGCACCGTGGGGGGCGGGAGCTCCTACGAGCAGTACTTC. This encodes CASTVGGGSSYEQYF. Combining the CDR3 with reference TRBV28 and TRBJ2-7 gives the whole variable domain DVKVTQSSRYLVKRTGEKVFLECVQDMDHENMFWYRQDPGLGLRLIYFSYDVKMKEKGDIPEGYSVSREKKERFSLILESASTNQTSMYLCASTVGGGSSYEQYFGPGTRLTVT.

The rearrangement uses TRBV5-1 and TRBJ1-1, with D possibly matching TRBD1 (5 bases). This CDR3 comprises 16 residues. Per the germline V gene, CDR1 is SGHRS and CDR2 is YFSETQ. With 0 bases removed from V and 4 bases from J, the gap between germline ends came to 16 bases. The CDR3 region has the DNA TGCGCCAGCAGCTTGGAGGGACCCCCCCGGGGCACTGAAGCTTTCTTT. It translates to CASSLEGPPRGTEAFF.

V usage is TRBV13 and J usage is TRBJ2-7; 9 nucleotides agree with TRBD2. Germline CDR1 reads PRHDT; CDR2 reads FYEKMQ (reference sequence). CDR3 length: 14 residues. The junction had 1 base not matched to a gene; V was cut back by 3 bases and J by 1 base. The CDR3 sequence is CASSLLAGSYEQYF. In nucleotides, the CDR3 is TGTGCCAGCAGCTTGCTAGCGGGGTCCTACGAGCAGTACTTC.

The chain is built from TRBV30 and TRBJ2-7; maybe TRBD2 (6 bases). With 2 bases removed from V and 7 bases from J, the gap between germline ends came to 12 bases. The CDR3 spans 12 residues. Germline CDR1 GTSNPN, CDR2 SVGIG (reference sequence). DNA of the CDR3: TGTGCCTGGAGTATGGCCGGAGGGGAGCAGTACTTC. Its protein is CAWSMAGGEQYF.

A single count supports this clone. CDR3 protein: CASSLTGGQGTDYGYTF. CDR3 in DNA: TGTGCCAGCAGCTTAACGGGGGGACAGGGCACTGACTATGGCTACACCTTC. The chain couples TRBV7-3 to TRBJ1-2; 9 bases are shared with TRBD1. The germline V gene encodes CDR1 SGHTA and CDR2 FQGTGA. The CDR3 length is 17 residues. V dropped 0 bases and J dropped 3; count of bases not matched to a gene: 8.

This sequence joins TRBV29-1 and TRBJ2-3; D remains ambiguous. CDR3 length equals 11 residues. Trimming removed 7 bases from V and 2 bases from J, with 7 bases in between. Germline V CDR1 and CDR2: SQVTM, ANQGSEA. The CDR3 protein is CSAGPTDTQYF. In DNA, the CDR3 is TGCAGCGCCGGGCCCACAGATACGCAGTATTTT.

This sequence joins TRBV9 and TRBJ2-7; 9 nucleotides agree with TRBD2. Trimming at V came to 0 bases and at J to 6 bases, leaving 4 bases not matched to a gene. Germline loops: CDR1 SGDLS, CDR2 YYNGEE. This CDR3 has 14 amino acids. CDR3 in DNA: TGTGCCAGCAGCGTAGGGAATAGCGGGAGCGAGCAGTACTTC. Translation: CASSVGNSGSEQYF. Drawing the rest from reference TRBV9 and TRBJ2-7, the complete variable domain is DSGVTQTPKHLITATGQRVTLRCSPRSGDLSVYWYQQSLDQGLQFLIQYYNGEERAKGNILERFSAQQFPDLHSELNLSSLELGDSALYFCASSVGNSGSEQYFGPGTRLTVT.